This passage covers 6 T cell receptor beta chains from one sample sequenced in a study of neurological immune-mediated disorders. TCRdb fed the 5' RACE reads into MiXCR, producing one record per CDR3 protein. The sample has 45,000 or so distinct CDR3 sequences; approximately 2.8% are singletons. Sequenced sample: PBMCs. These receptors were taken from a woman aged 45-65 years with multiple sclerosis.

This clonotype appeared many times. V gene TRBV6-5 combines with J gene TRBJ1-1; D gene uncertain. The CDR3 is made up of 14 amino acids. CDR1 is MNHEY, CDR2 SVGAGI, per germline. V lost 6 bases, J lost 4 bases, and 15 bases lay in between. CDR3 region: CASRSAPAGTEAFF. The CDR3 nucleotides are TGTGCCAGCAGATCGGCCCCGGCGGGCACTGAAGCTTTCTTT.

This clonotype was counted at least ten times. The CDR3 here is CASSPFVFDTQYF. The DNA for the CDR3 is TGTGCCAGCAGCCCCTTTGTATTTGATACGCAGTATTTT. V is TRBV7-2 and J is TRBJ2-3; no firm D call. The germline V and J ends were trimmed by 5 bases and 6 bases, with 12 bases remaining between them. Germline V gives CDR1 SGHTA, CDR2 FQGNSA. CDR3 size: 13 residues.

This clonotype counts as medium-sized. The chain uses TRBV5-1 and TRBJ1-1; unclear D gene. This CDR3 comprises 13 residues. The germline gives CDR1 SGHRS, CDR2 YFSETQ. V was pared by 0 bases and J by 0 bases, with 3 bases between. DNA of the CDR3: TGCGCCAGCAGCTTGGGGGTGAACACTGAAGCTTTCTTT. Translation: CASSLGVNTEAFF.

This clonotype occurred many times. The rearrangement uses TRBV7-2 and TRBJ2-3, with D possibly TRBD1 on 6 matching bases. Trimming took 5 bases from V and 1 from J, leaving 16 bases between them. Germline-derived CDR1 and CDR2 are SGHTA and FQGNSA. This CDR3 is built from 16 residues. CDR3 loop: CASSINRDPRTDTQYF. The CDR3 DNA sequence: TGTGCCAGCAGCATTAACAGGGATCCTCGCACAGATACGCAGTATTTT. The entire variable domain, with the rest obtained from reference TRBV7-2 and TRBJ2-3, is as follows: GAGVSQSPSNKVTEKGKDVELRCDPISGHTALYWYRQSLGQGLEFLIYFQGNSAPDKSGLPSDRFSAERTGGSVSTLTIQRTQQEDSAVYLCASSINRDPRTDTQYFGPGTRLTVL.

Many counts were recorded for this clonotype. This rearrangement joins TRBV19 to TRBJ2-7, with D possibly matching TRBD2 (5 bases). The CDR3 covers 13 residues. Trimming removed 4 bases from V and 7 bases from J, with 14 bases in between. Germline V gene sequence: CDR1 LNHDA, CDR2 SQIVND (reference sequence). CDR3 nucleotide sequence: TGTGCCAGTAGTACGGGGTTCGGCTTTGAGCAGTACTTC. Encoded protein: CASSTGFGFEQYF.

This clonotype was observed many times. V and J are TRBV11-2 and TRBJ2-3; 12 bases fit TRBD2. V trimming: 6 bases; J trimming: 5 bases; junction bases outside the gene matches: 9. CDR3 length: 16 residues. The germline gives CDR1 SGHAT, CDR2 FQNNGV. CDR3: CASRRLAGARGDTQYF. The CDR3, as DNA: TGTGCCAGCAGACGACTAGCGGGGGCCCGCGGAGATACGCAGTATTTT.